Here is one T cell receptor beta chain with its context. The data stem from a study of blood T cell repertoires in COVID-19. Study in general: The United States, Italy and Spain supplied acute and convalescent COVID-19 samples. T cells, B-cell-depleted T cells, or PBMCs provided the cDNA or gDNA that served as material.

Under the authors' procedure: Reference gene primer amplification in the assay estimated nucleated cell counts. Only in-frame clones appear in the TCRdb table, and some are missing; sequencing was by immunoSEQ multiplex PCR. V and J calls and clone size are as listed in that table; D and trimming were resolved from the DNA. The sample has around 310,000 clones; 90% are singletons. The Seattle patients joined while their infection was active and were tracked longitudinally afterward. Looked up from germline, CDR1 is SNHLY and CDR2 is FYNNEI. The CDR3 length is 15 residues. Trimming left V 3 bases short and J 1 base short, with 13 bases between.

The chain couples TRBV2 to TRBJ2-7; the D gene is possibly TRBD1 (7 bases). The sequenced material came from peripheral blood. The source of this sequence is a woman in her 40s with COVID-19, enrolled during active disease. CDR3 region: CASSEQGGISYEQYF. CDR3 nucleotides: TGTGCCAGCAGTGAGCAGGGGGGCATATCCTACGAGCAGTACTTC.